The 10 T cell receptor beta chains given below trace back to one sample, sequenced in a study of OX40 agonist ivuxolimab in advanced cancers. Only in-frame clones appear in the TCRdb table, and some are missing; sequencing was by immunoSEQ multiplex PCR. The sample consists of about 74,000 clones, 80% to 85% of them appearing once. Sequences were derived from CD4+ or CD8+ T cells sorted from blood, sampled in a trial of the OX40 agonist ivuxolimab. The source of these receptors is an adult with an advanced solid tumor such as melanoma, head and neck, liver or kidney cancer.

This clone appeared a single time. CDR3 bases: TGCGCCAGCAGCCAAGTAGGGGGGAATGAGCAGTTCTTC. Its protein is CASSQVGGNEQFF. This rearrangement joins TRBV4-1 to TRBJ2-1; D assignment may be TRBD1 or TRBD2 (6 bases each). Germline V gives CDR1 MGHRA, CDR2 YSYEKL. The CDR3 length is 13 residues. Trimming shortened V by 1 base and J by 7 bases, and 8 bases separated the two germline ends.

The chain recombines TRBV5-1 with TRBJ2-3; 10 bases align to TRBD2. This CDR3 is 17 amino acids long. Trimming took 4 bases from V and 2 from J; bases not matched to a gene: 10. Germline CDR1 is SGHRS and CDR2 is YFSETQ. The CDR3 bases are TGCGCCAGCAGCCCGAAGGTAGCGGGGGGATTCACAGATACGCAGTATTTT. It yields the protein CASSPKVAGGFTDTQYF.

The chain combines TRBV9 with TRBJ1-2; D unresolved. The CDR3 contains 13 residues. CDR1 SGDLS and CDR2 YYNGEE come from the germline V gene. Trimming removed 0 bases at V and 4 bases at J, with 7 bases between. The CDR3 loop is CASSVVSGYGYTF. The CDR3 region has the DNA TGTGCCAGCAGCGTAGTTTCCGGCTATGGCTACACCTTC.

The chain uses TRBV27 and TRBJ2-5; D may be TRBD1 or TRBD2 (5 bases each). V was trimmed by 6 bases and J by 5 bases, leaving 19 bases between them. The CDR3 sequence is 15 residues long. CDR1 is MNHEY and CDR2 is SMNVEV in the germline V gene (reference sequence). The CDR3 sequence: CASRLLGPGKETQYF. CDR3 sequence (DNA): TGTGCCAGCAGGCTACTGGGACCAGGAAAGGAGACCCAGTACTTC.

The V gene is TRBV5-4, the J gene TRBJ1-1, with 7 bases that match TRBD1. This CDR3 has 14 amino acids. The junction had 1 base not matched to a gene; V was cut back by 1 base and J by 1 base. Germline assignment: CDR1 SGHNT and CDR2 YYREEE (reference sequence). The CDR3 bases are TGTGCCAGCAGCTTGCAGGGGGGGAACACTGAAGCTTTCTTT. Its protein product is CASSLQGGNTEAFF.

The rearrangement joins TRBV7-9 to TRBJ1-3; 7 bases map to TRBD1. The CDR3 runs 15 residues. Germline V gene lookup returns CDR1 SEHNR and CDR2 FQNEAQ (reference sequence). J gave up 2 bases and V 5 bases, and 6 bases lay outside the gene matches. The CDR3 region is CASSPTGSPGNTIYF. The CDR3 nucleotides read TGTGCCAGCAGCCCGACAGGGTCCCCTGGAAACACCATATATTTT.

The chain uses TRBV19 and TRBJ2-7; tentative D call: TRBD2 (6 bases). V was pared by 9 bases and J by 2 bases, with 8 bases between. The V gene's germline CDR1 is LNHDA and CDR2 SQIVND (reference sequence). The CDR3 is made up of 11 amino acids. The CDR3 DNA reads TGTGCCAGCGGGGGTCCCTACGAGCAGTACTTC. Amino acid sequence: CASGGPYEQYF.

This clone was seen a single time. The rearrangement joins TRBV27 to TRBJ1-5; TRBD1 matches 10 bases. The CDR3 contains 15 residues. CDR1 MNHEY and CDR2 SMNVEV come from the germline V gene (reference sequence). V gave up 4 bases and J gave up 7 bases; unmatched junction bases: 7. The CDR3, as DNA: TGTGCCAGCAGTTCGACAGGGGGCTCTTGGCAGCCCCAGCATTTT. This translates into CASSSTGGSWQPQHF.

This clone was detected only once. The chain employs TRBV28 and TRBJ1-2; D might be TRBD1 (6 bases). V was trimmed by 4 bases and J by 9 bases, leaving 15 bases between them. Germline V gene sequence: CDR1 MDHEN, CDR2 SYDVKM. CDR3 length equals 13 residues. Here the CDR3 reads CASSSNTGRRYTF. The CDR3 DNA sequence: TGTGCCAGCAGTTCCAATACAGGGAGACGCTACACCTTC.

The chain recombines TRBV6-5 with TRBJ2-3; weak D call: TRBD2 (6 bases). The CDR3 is made up of 13 amino acids. The V gene lost 6 bases and the J gene lost 11 bases, with 18 bases spanning the gap. The germline gives CDR1 MNHEY, CDR2 SVGAGI. The CDR3 protein is CASSLEGRSQQYF. For the CDR3, the DNA is TGTGCCAGCAGCCTTGAAGGGAGGTCCCAGCAGTATTTT.